The rows below give T cell receptor beta chains drawn from one sample of a study of Graves' ophthalmopathy and Graves' hyperthyroidism. TCRdb processed the multiplex PCR reads anew with MiXCR; each CDR3 protein has one entry. The repertoire holds 150,000 to 200,000 distinct CDR3 sequences, with approximately 40% as singletons. Sequencing was done on a sample of peripheral blood. These receptors were collected from a young man with Graves' ophthalmopathy. Each CDR3 is given with its conserved first and last residue. The D gene is left open where the match is weak. Only some rows state a clone size, as once, few, many or a class for expanded clones.

many TRBJ1-6 12 - TRBV12-3/TRBV12-4 CASSLHDSPLHF TGTGCCAGCAGTCTTCATGATTCACCCCTCCACTTT
many TRBJ2-7 14 - TRBV20-1 CSARTTASSYEQYF TGCAGTGCTAGAACTACAGCGAGCTCCTACGAGCAGTACTTC
once TRBJ2-5 14 - TRBV28 CASSFVQNQETQYF TGTGCCAGCAGTTTCGTTCAGAACCAAGAGACCCAGTACTTC
many TRBJ1-1 13 - TRBV12-3/TRBV12-4 CASSFTGETEAFF TGTGCCAGCAGTTTCACCGGGGAAACTGAAGCTTTCTTT
many TRBJ1-5 16 - TRBV4-1 CASSAQGQHSNQPQHF TGCGCCAGCAGCGCCCAGGGGCAACATAGCAATCAGCCCCAGCATTTT
many TRBJ1-6 16 TRBD1 TRBV27 CASSPHGQGNNSPLHF TGTGCCAGCAGTCCTCACGGACAGGGGAATAATTCACCCCTCCACTTT
many TRBJ2-7 15 TRBD2 TRBV28 CASSLTAAGADEQYF TGTGCCAGCAGTTTAACGGCGGCGGGAGCCGACGAGCAGTACTTC
- TRBJ2-5 15 - TRBV15 CATSGSSSYQETQYF TGTGCCACCAGCGGTAGTAGTTCGTACCAAGAGACCCAGTACTTC
many TRBJ1-2 13 - TRBV12-3/TRBV12-4 CASGIRGFDGYTF TGTGCCAGCGGGATCCGTGGTTTCGATGGCTACACCTTC
many TRBJ1-1 13 - TRBV5-1 CASSLGDQGEAFF TGCGCCAGCAGCTTGGGGGACCAAGGTGAAGCTTTCTTT
many TRBJ1-2 15 TRBD1 TRBV24-1 CATSGNRGSDYGYTF TGTGCCACCAGTGGAAACAGGGGAAGCGACTATGGCTACACCTTC
many TRBJ1-3 17 - TRBV6-4 CASRSRAQTTTGNTIYF TGTGCCAGCAGAAGCCGGGCACAGACAACAACTGGAAACACCATATATTTT
many TRBJ2-5 14 - TRBV29-1 CSVPDRVSQETQYF TGCAGCGTTCCGGACAGAGTAAGCCAAGAGACCCAGTACTTC
- TRBJ1-3 15 TRBD1 TRBV5-1 CASSGSTGYGNTIYF TGCGCCAGCAGCGGCTCGACAGGGTATGGAAACACCATATATTTT
- TRBJ1-2 15 TRBD1 TRBV28 CASSFYGTGSYGYTF TGTGCCAGCAGTTTTTATGGGACAGGGTCATATGGCTACACCTTC
- TRBJ1-5 14 - TRBV6-2/TRBV6-3 CASSYGAWYQPQHF TGTGCCAGCAGTTACGGGGCATGGTATCAGCCCCAGCATTTT